Included here is one TCR beta chain sequence, with context. Germline loops: CDR1 SGHAT, CDR2 FQNNGV. The ends were cut back, 0 bases at V and 5 bases at J, with 13 bases in the middle. The CDR3 contains 15 residues. This sample is part of a study of preoperative IRX-2 immunotherapy in early breast cancer. Measured with immunoSEQ multiplex PCR; TCRdb has only the in-frame clones, and not every one. The sample includes over 55,000 clones, approximately 95% of them seen just once. The sample's treatment: preoperative locoregional IRX-2 cytokine immunotherapy. Preoperative locoregional IRX-2 cytokine immunotherapy was tested in the phase Ib source study.

Sample collection occurred from a patient treated with IRX-2 immunotherapy. This receptor was taken from a human donor with breast cancer. The chain joins TRBV11-2 to TRBJ1-1; D gene unclear. Written as DNA, the CDR3 is TGTGCCAGCAGCTTAGATTTGGTGGGGTGGACTGAAGCTTTCTTT. The encoded protein is CASSLDLVGWTEAFF. Drawing the rest from reference TRBV11-2 and TRBJ1-1, the complete variable domain is EAGVAQSPRYKIIEKRQSVAFWCNPISGHATLYWYQQILGQGPKLLIQFQNNGVVDDSQLPKDRFSAERLKGVDSTLKIQPAKLEDSAVYLCASSLDLVGWTEAFFGQGTRLTVV.